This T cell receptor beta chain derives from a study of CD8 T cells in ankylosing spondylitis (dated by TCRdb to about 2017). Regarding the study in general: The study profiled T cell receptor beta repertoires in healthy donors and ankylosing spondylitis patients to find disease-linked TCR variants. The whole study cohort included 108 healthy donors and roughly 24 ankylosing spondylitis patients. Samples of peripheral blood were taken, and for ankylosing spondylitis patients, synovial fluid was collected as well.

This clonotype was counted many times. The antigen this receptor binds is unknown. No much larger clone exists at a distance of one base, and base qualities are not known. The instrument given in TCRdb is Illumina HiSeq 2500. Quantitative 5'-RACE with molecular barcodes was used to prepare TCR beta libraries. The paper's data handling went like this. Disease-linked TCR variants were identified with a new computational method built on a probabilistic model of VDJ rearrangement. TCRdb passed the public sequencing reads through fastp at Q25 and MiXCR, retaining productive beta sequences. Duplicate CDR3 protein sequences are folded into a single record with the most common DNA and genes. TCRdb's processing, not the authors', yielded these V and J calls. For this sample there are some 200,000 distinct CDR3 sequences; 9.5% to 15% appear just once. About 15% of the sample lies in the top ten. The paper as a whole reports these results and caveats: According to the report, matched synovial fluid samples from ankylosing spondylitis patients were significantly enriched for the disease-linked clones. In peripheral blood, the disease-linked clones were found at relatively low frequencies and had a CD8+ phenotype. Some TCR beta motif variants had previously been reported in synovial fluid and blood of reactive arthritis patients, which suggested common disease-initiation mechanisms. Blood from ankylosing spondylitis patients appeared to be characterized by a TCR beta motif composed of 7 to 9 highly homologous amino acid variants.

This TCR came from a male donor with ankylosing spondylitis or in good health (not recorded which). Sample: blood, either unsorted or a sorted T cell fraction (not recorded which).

The DNA is TGCAGCGTTGATGAACTGCCTAACTATGGCTACACCTTC. The encoded protein is CSVDELPNYGYTF. The V and J segments used are TRBV29-1 and TRBJ1-2, with the D gene call left open. Inclusive of the bounding cysteine and phenylalanine, the CDR3 is 13 residues long. Only the CDR3 region is kept as DNA, spanning 39 bases read in frame from base 1. CDR1 SQVTM and CDR2 ANQGSEA are derived from the germline V gene. The junction shows trimming of 3 bases on V and 0 bases on J, plus 8 bases between the germline ends.